This TCR beta chain was profiled in a study of control samples from healthy donors and cancer patients. Germline V gives CDR1 SGHDT, CDR2 YYEEEE. The CDR3 sequence is 16 residues long. V dropped 4 bases and J dropped 1 base, with 17 bases sitting between them. Profiled with immunoSEQ multiplex PCR; TCRdb holds only in-frame clones, not every one. This sample carries roughly 100,000 clones, approximately 83% of them seen once, and the ten largest clones take about 12%. This chain connects TRBV5-6 to TRBJ2-5; D perhaps matches TRBD2 (6 bases). The specimen sequenced was blood. The sequence came from a woman in her forties or fifties in good health. The CDR3 here is CASSTGGSSFQETQYF. The CDR3 DNA is TGTGCCAGCAGCACCGGAGGGAGCAGCTTCCAAGAGACCCAGTACTTC.